Each of the 3 T cell receptor beta chains below was sequenced from the same sample in a study of blood T cell repertoires in COVID-19. Some clones are missing from TCRdb's copy, which holds only in-frame ones; the method was immunoSEQ multiplex PCR. The sample has 200,000 to 250,000 clones, 75% to 85% seen once. Material: peripheral blood. Every receptor here comes from a woman between 40 and 55 years old who had recovered from COVID-19.

The chain combines TRBV12-3 or TRBV12-4 with TRBJ2-7; maybe TRBD1 (6 bases). The CDR3 runs 13 residues. V lost 8 bases and J lost 2, with 13 bases in between. CDR3 residues: CASGSGVAYEQYF. CDR3 nucleotide sequence: TGTGCCAGCGGTTCAGGGGTCGCCTACGAGCAGTACTTC.

The chain links TRBV6-6 to TRBJ1-2; the D gene is possibly TRBD1 (6 bases). The germline CDR1 and CDR2 sequences are MNHNY and SVGAGI (reference sequence). V was shortened by 5 bases and J by 3 bases, with 10 bases between the two germline ends. The CDR3 has 13 residues. CDR3 coding DNA: TGTGCCAGCAGTAACAGGGAGCACTATGGCTACACCTTC. Encoded protein: CASSNREHYGYTF.

This clone was seen a handful of times. The chain couples TRBV6-2 or TRBV6-3 to TRBJ1-5; weak D call: TRBD1 (6 bases). The V gene's germline CDR1 is MNHEY and CDR2 SVGEGT. Trimming removed 5 bases at V and 9 bases at J, with 14 bases between. CDR3 length equals 13 residues. CDR3 sequence (DNA): TGTGCCAGCAGTCTCCGACAGGCTTCGCCCCAGCATTTT. Amino acids: CASSLRQASPQHF.